These 21 T cell receptor beta chains were sequenced from one sample in a study of blood T cell repertoires in COVID-19 (dated by TCRdb to between 2020 and 2021). Library preparation was by the immunoSEQ multiplex PCR assay. The table was pulled from immuneACCESS by TCRdb, which kept in-frame rearrangements only. Such tables lose some clones; where checked, under half of the loss comes from unresolved V genes, and the rest has no known cause. The sample records about 260,000 clones, roughly nine tenths of which are singletons. The ten largest clones capture 2.4% of the sample. The sample was PBMCs or T cells enriched from blood (not recorded which). These receptor sequences come from a woman under 30 who had recovered from COVID-19.

The J gene is TRBJ2-2, the V gene TRBV19, with 8 nucleotides matching TRBD2. The CDR3 totals 14 residues. After removal of 9 bases from V and 3 bases from J, the junction contained 6 bases not matched to a gene. CDR1 is LNHDA, CDR2 SQIVND, per germline (reference sequence). The CDR3 protein is CASLGGAYTGELFF. The DNA for the CDR3 is TGTGCCAGCCTCGGGGGGGCGTACACCGGGGAGCTGTTTTTT.

The rearrangement joins TRBV3-1 (or the pseudogene TRBV3-2) to TRBJ2-3, with TRBD1 matching over 7 bases. The ends lost 4 bases at V and 0 bases at J; junction bases unmatched: 4. From germline, CDR1 is LGHDT and CDR2 YNNKEL (reference sequence). The CDR3 is made up of 15 amino acids. The CDR3 DNA reads TGTGCCAGCAGCCCAACGGGACAGAGCACAGATACGCAGTATTTT. As protein: CASSPTGQSTDTQYF.

This rearrangement joins TRBV6-5 to TRBJ1-6; D not certain. Germline V gene lookup returns CDR1 MNHEY and CDR2 SVGAGI. Trimming took off 8 bases at V and 9 bases at J, with 11 bases between the two ends. The CDR3 runs 12 residues. The CDR3 loop reads CASASDLSPLHF. The CDR3 DNA reads TGTGCCAGCGCATCAGATCTTTCACCCCTCCACTTT.

The gene calls are TRBV11-2 and TRBJ2-1; weak D call: TRBD2 (6 bases). V was trimmed by 3 bases and J by 4 bases, leaving 7 bases between them. Germline loops: CDR1 SGHAT, CDR2 FQNNGV. The CDR3 covers 13 residues. The CDR3 sequence is CASSLGLYNEQFF. The CDR3 DNA reads as TGTGCCAGCAGCTTGGGACTTTACAATGAGCAGTTCTTC.

The rearrangement links TRBV25-1 to TRBJ2-3, with TRBD1 matching 9 bases. The V gene end was trimmed by 6 bases and the J gene end by 4 bases; junction bases not matched to a gene: 5. The CDR3 extends over 14 amino acids. Germline CDR1 is MGHDK and CDR2 is SYGVNS. The CDR3 DNA is TGTGCCAGCAGCCTACAGGGGGCCGCAGATACGCAGTATTTT. Amino acid sequence: CASSLQGAADTQYF.

This rearrangement joins TRBV4-1 to TRBJ1-5, with 7 nucleotides matching TRBD1. The V gene end was trimmed by 1 base and the J gene end by 6 bases; junction bases not matched to a gene: 6. Germline assignment: CDR1 MGHRA and CDR2 YSYEKL. The CDR3 has 15 residues. DNA for the CDR3: TGCGCCAGCAGCCAAGGAACAGGGGCAGTTCAGCCCCAGCATTTT. Translated: CASSQGTGAVQPQHF.

This clone was seen more than once but under ten times. This sequence joins TRBV10-1 and TRBJ1-2; D perhaps matches TRBD1 (6 bases). This CDR3 comprises 13 residues. Per the germline V gene, CDR1 is WNHNN and CDR2 is SYGVQD (reference sequence). V lost 5 bases, J lost 5 bases, and 12 bases lay in between. The CDR3 sequence is CASSPDRRYGYTF. As DNA, the CDR3 is TGCGCCAGCAGTCCGGACAGAAGATATGGCTACACCTTC.

In its sample, this clone was seen a few times. The chain links TRBV11-2 to TRBJ1-3; no clear D. The CDR3 extends over 15 amino acids. From germline, CDR1 is SGHAT and CDR2 FQNNGV. Between the trimmed V and J ends, which lost 1 base and 6 bases, there was a span of 13 bases. The CDR3 here is CASSLGWAGENTIYF. CDR3 bases: TGTGCCAGCAGCTTAGGTTGGGCAGGCGAAAACACCATATATTTT. Based on the CDR3 plus reference TRBV11-2 and TRBJ1-3, the full variable domain is EAGVAQSPRYKIIEKRQSVAFWCNPISGHATLYWYQQILGQGPKLLIQFQNNGVVDDSQLPKDRFSAERLKGVDSTLKIQPAKLEDSAVYLCASSLGWAGENTIYFGEGSWLTVV.

This chain joins TRBV5-4 and TRBJ2-3, with a possible D match to TRBD1 (6 bases). Germline CDR1 and CDR2: SGHNT and YYREEE (reference sequence). The V and J ends lost 4 bases and 4 bases respectively, with 10 bases between them. This CDR3 comprises 13 residues. CDR3 amino acids: CASSRDRSDTQYF. CDR3 in DNA: TGTGCCAGCAGCAGAGACAGGTCAGATACGCAGTATTTT.

The V gene is TRBV11-2, the J gene TRBJ2-7; the D gene is possibly TRBD1 (6 bases). Trimming left V 4 bases short and J 3 bases short, with 13 bases between. The CDR3 totals 14 residues. From germline, CDR1 is SGHAT and CDR2 FQNNGV. Written as DNA, the CDR3 is TGTGCCAGCAGCTCAAACGACAGGATCTACGAGCAGTACTTC. Its protein is CASSSNDRIYEQYF.

The chain carries TRBV30 and TRBJ2-1, with 11 positions matching TRBD2. The germline CDR1 and CDR2 sequences are GTSNPN and SVGIG (reference sequence). The J segment lost 10 bases and the V segment lost 8 bases, leaving 10 bases of the junction unmatched. This CDR3 spans 13 amino acids. DNA of the CDR3: TGTGCCCGCAGTAGCGGGGGGGCCAGCGAGCAGTTCTTC. This translates into CARSSGGASEQFF.

The rearrangement links TRBV10-1 to TRBJ1-2, with D maybe TRBD1 (6 bases). This CDR3 comprises 14 residues. The V and J ends lost 2 bases and 8 bases respectively, with 15 bases between them. Germline V CDR1 and CDR2: WNHNN, SYGVQD (reference sequence). The CDR3 DNA reads TGCGCCAGCAGTGAGACAGGGTGGCCCTTGGGCTACACCTTC. Translated, it gives CASSETGWPLGYTF.

The chain couples TRBV2 to TRBJ1-6; the D is unclear. CDR1 and CDR2 from the germline V gene are SNHLY and FYNNEI. V dropped 7 bases and J dropped 6 bases, with 10 bases sitting between them. The CDR3 extends over 13 amino acids. The CDR3, as DNA: TGTGCCAGCATGTTGGCCGTTAATTCACCCCTCCACTTT. The encoded protein is CASMLAVNSPLHF. The whole variable domain, filled in from reference TRBV2 and TRBJ1-6, reads EPEVTQTPSHQVTQMGQEVILRCVPISNHLYFYWYRQILGQKVEFLVSFYNNEISEKSEIFDDQFSVERPDGSNFTLKIRSTKLEDSAMYFCASMLAVNSPLHFGNGTRLTVT.

The V call is TRBV5-5, the J call TRBJ1-2, with D possibly being TRBD1 (6 bases). CDR3 length: 16 amino acids. CDR1 is SGHKS, CDR2 YYEKEE, per germline (reference sequence). Trimming took 1 base from V and 4 from J, leaving 17 bases between them. The CDR3 reads CASSLTGFPSFYGYTF. The CDR3 DNA is TGTGCCAGCAGCTTGACAGGGTTCCCCTCATTCTATGGCTACACCTTC.

This chain links TRBV29-1 with TRBJ2-2; no firm D call. Between the trimmed V and J ends, which lost 4 bases and 3 bases, there was a span of 9 bases. Germline V gives CDR1 SQVTM, CDR2 ANQGSEA. The CDR3 spans 13 residues. The CDR3 region is CSVVLADTGELFF. The CDR3 DNA reads TGCAGCGTTGTGCTGGCGGACACCGGGGAGCTGTTTTTT.

The chain combines TRBV9 with TRBJ2-7, with 7 bases that match TRBD1. The CDR3 has 15 amino acids. The V segment lost 3 bases and the J segment 3 bases; nucleotides outside the gene matches: 9. Germline V gives CDR1 SGDLS, CDR2 YYNGEE. DNA for the CDR3: TGTGCCAGCAGCGAATCGACAGGGTCACTCTACGAGCAGTACTTC. Protein sequence: CASSESTGSLYEQYF.

This clone came up once. The V gene is TRBV6-4, the J gene TRBJ1-3, with D unresolved. This CDR3 is 12 amino acids long. Trimming removed 6 bases at V and 10 bases at J, with 13 bases between. CDR1 and CDR2 from the germline V gene are MRHNA and SNTAGT. CDR3 bases: TGTGCCAGCAGAATCGCGCTGAGGACCATATATTTT. Translated, it gives CASRIALRTIYF.

This clone was seen a single time. The CDR3 DNA sequence: TGCGCCAGCAGCTTGGAGGGAGGTGGTAGCGGGGGAACCTACGAGCAGTACTTC. This encodes CASSLEGGGSGGTYEQYF. The gene calls are TRBV5-1 and TRBJ2-7; 9 bases align to TRBD2. Per germline, CDR1 SGHRS and CDR2 YFSETQ. The CDR3 is made up of 18 amino acids. Losses at the gene ends were 0 bases for V and 2 bases for J; bases not matched to a gene: 12.

The chain links TRBV5-1 to TRBJ2-1; 9 bases map to TRBD1. Per the germline V gene, CDR1 is SGHRS and CDR2 is YFSETQ. The CDR3 covers 16 residues. V shed 7 bases, J shed 9 bases, and the junction held 17 bases outside the gene matches. The CDR3 is CASSSLSLGQGGEQFF. DNA of the CDR3: TGCGCCAGCTCTTCATTGAGTCTGGGACAGGGCGGTGAGCAGTTCTTC.

In its sample, this clone was seen once. V is TRBV4-1 and J is TRBJ2-5, with 8 nucleotides matching TRBD1. This CDR3 is 16 amino acids long. V was clipped by 1 base and J by 5 bases; unmatched bases: 9. Germline values: CDR1 MGHRA, CDR2 YSYEKL. This chain's CDR3 is CASSQVLDRGAETQYF. The CDR3 DNA sequence: TGCGCCAGCAGCCAAGTTCTCGACAGGGGTGCCGAGACCCAGTACTTC.

The chain recombines TRBV11-2 with TRBJ1-1; TRBD1 might be the D (5 bases). V was clipped by 0 bases and J by 1 base, with 9 bases between them. The CDR3 sequence is 15 residues long. From germline, CDR1 is SGHAT and CDR2 FQNNGV. CDR3 loop: CASSLEVGQNTEAFF. CDR3 sequence (DNA): TGTGCCAGCAGCTTAGAGGTTGGACAGAACACTGAAGCTTTCTTT.